Below, 25 T cell receptor beta chains from the same sample are listed, as sequenced in a study of blood T cell repertoires in COVID-19. The method was immunoSEQ multiplex PCR; TCRdb's version includes in-frame clones alone and lacks a portion of them. The sample consists of about 150,000 clones, roughly four fifths of them appearing once. Sequenced sample: peripheral blood. The receptors stem from a man aged 70-80 years with active or convalescent COVID-19.

As for this clone: A read error may account for a junction end that differs from germline. The chain recombines TRBV7-7 with TRBJ2-3, with 14 bases matching TRBD2. This CDR3 comprises 15 residues. Germline lookup yields CDR1 SSHAT and CDR2 FNYEAQ (reference sequence). CDR3 nucleotides: TGTGCTAGCAGCTTGGGACTAGCGGGAGCAGATACGCAGTATTTT. It codes for CASSLGLAGADTQYF.

The chain combines TRBV10-3 with TRBJ1-4, with D possibly matching TRBD1 (5 bases). The CDR3 is 17 residues long. Germline loops: CDR1 ENHRY, CDR2 SYGVKD. Trimming shortened V by 5 bases and J by 3 bases, and 19 bases separated the two germline ends. The CDR3 nucleotides are TGTGCCATCAGTCCCGTCGGGGGTTATGCAGCTAATGAAAAACTGTTTTTT. Amino acids: CAISPVGGYAANEKLFF.

This clone was observed a single time. This chain joins TRBV14 and TRBJ2-1; 12 bases are shared with TRBD2. After removal of 6 bases from V and 6 bases from J, the junction contained 6 bases not matched to a gene. Per the germline V gene, CDR1 is SGHDN and CDR2 is FVKESK. This CDR3 contains 15 residues. DNA of the CDR3: TGTGCCAGCAGACAACTAGCGGGAGGAGCCAATGAGCAGTTCTTC. Protein: CASRQLAGGANEQFF.

The V and J genes are TRBV5-1 and TRBJ2-3; TRBD1 matches 8 bases. This CDR3 spans 14 amino acids. Germline CDR1 SGHRS, CDR2 YFSETQ. Unmatched junction bases numbered 3, after V lost 2 bases and J lost 4 bases. The CDR3 reads CASSLGQGPDTQYF. The CDR3, as DNA: TGCGCCAGCAGCTTAGGACAGGGTCCAGATACGCAGTATTTT.

The chain employs TRBV19 and TRBJ2-7; TRBD2 is a possible D gene (6 bases). CDR1 is LNHDA and CDR2 is SQIVND in the germline V gene (reference sequence). The CDR3 totals 15 residues. Deletions cut 1 base from V and 3 bases from J, with 13 bases between. For the CDR3, the DNA is TGTGCCAGTAGTATAGGGCGGGACGGCAGCTACGAGCAGTACTTC. As protein: CASSIGRDGSYEQYF. The variable domain in full, with the rest retrieved from reference TRBV19 and TRBJ2-7, is DGGITQSPKYLFRKEGQNVTLSCEQNLNHDAMYWYRQDPGQGLRLIYYSQIVNDFQKGDIAEGYSVSREKKESFPLTVTSAQKNPTAFYLCASSIGRDGSYEQYFGPGTRLTVT.

The chain links TRBV27 to TRBJ2-3, with 9 bases identical to TRBD2. Germline CDR1 is MNHEY and CDR2 is SMNVEV (reference sequence). The CDR3 is 15 residues long. J lost 2 bases, V lost 7 bases, and 7 bases had no gene match. The CDR3 region is CASKLGLAVTDTQYF. CDR3 nucleotides: TGTGCCAGCAAGTTGGGACTAGCTGTCACAGATACGCAGTATTTT.

This clone was recorded once. This chain uses TRBV5-6 with TRBJ1-5; D might be TRBD1 (5 bases). Trimming took off 4 bases at V and 5 bases at J, with 10 bases between the two ends. The CDR3 spans 13 residues. The germline V gene has CDR1 SGHDT and CDR2 YYEEEE. The CDR3 bases are TGTGCCAGCAGCCTTGACAGAGATCAGCCCCAGCATTTT. Protein sequence: CASSLDRDQPQHF.

This chain connects TRBV28 to TRBJ1-5, with a tentative D call TRBD1 (5 bases). The V gene lost 8 bases and the J gene lost 2 bases, with 10 bases spanning the gap. Germline values: CDR1 MDHEN, CDR2 SYDVKM. This CDR3 spans 13 amino acids. This CDR3 is CASCLQGNQPQHF. The CDR3 DNA reads TGTGCCAGCTGCCTACAGGGCAATCAGCCCCAGCATTTT.

The V and J genes are TRBV6-1 and TRBJ1-1; D gene ambiguous. Germline CDR1 and CDR2: MNHNS and SASEGT. V shed 0 bases and J shed 4 bases, with 15 bases lying between them. This CDR3 is 16 amino acids long. CDR3 sequence: CASSEAASRRSTEAFF. CDR3 bases: TGTGCCAGCAGTGAAGCGGCCTCCCGACGGAGCACTGAAGCTTTCTTT.

The gene calls are TRBV5-4 and TRBJ1-4; D call uncertain. The CDR3 spans 13 residues. Germline CDR1 reads SGHNT; CDR2 reads YYREEE (reference sequence). V was clipped by 4 bases and J by 4 bases, with 8 bases between them. CDR3 amino acids: CASSRGNNEKLFF. Written as DNA, the CDR3 is TGTGCCAGCAGCCGCGGGAATAATGAAAAACTGTTTTTT.

This chain links TRBV24-1 with TRBJ2-1; tentatively, D is TRBD2 (6 bases). Trimming cost V 3 bases and J 4 bases, with 9 bases left between them. Looked up from germline, CDR1 is KGHDR and CDR2 is SFDVKD. The CDR3 loop spans 14 amino acids. CDR3 sequence: CATSDNLAYNEQFF. CDR3 nucleotide sequence: TGTGCCACCAGTGATAACCTAGCGTACAATGAGCAGTTCTTC.

Worth noting for this clone: Other nucleotide sequences in the sample specify the same CDR3. This chain connects TRBV5-1 to TRBJ1-3; 9 nucleotides agree with TRBD1. Germline CDR1 is SGHRS and CDR2 is YFSETQ. V lost 2 bases, J lost 3 bases, and 6 bases stayed unmatched. The CDR3 extends over 16 amino acids. CDR3 sequence reads: CASSLRGQGSGNTIYF. The CDR3 region has the DNA TGCGCCAGCAGCTTACGGGGACAGGGCAGTGGAAACACCATATATTTT.

This clone was observed a few times. The chain links TRBV19 to TRBJ2-2, with D uncertain. The CDR3 consists of 14 residues. In germline, CDR1 is LNHDA, CDR2 SQIVND (reference sequence). V lost 7 bases and J 2 bases, leaving 11 bases between the germline ends. The CDR3 loop reads CASMWSTNTGELFF. DNA for the CDR3: TGTGCCAGTATGTGGAGCACCAACACCGGGGAGCTGTTTTTT.

This clone was observed once. The chain links TRBV7-2 to TRBJ1-2, with TRBD1 matching over 8 bases. The CDR3 extends over 13 amino acids. Germline CDR1 and CDR2: SGHTA and FQGNSA. V gave up 1 base and J gave up 8 bases; unmatched junction bases: 3. As DNA, the CDR3 is TGTGCCAGCAGCTTAGGACAGGGGATCGGCTACACCTTC. Translating it yields CASSLGQGIGYTF.

The chain couples TRBV5-1 to TRBJ2-6; 12 nucleotides agree with TRBD1. The CDR3 is made up of 18 amino acids. The ends lost 4 bases at V and 0 bases at J; junction bases unmatched: 5. Germline V gene data show CDR1 as SGHRS and CDR2 as YFSETQ. CDR3 loop: CASSPGTGGNSGANVLTF. The CDR3 nucleotides read TGCGCCAGCAGCCCCGGGACAGGGGGCAACTCTGGGGCCAACGTCCTGACTTTC.

The genes are TRBV11-2 and TRBJ1-2; 8 bases line up with TRBD1. In germline, CDR1 is SGHAT, CDR2 FQNNGV. With V trimmed by 1 base and J by 7 bases, 5 bases remained unmatched. This CDR3 spans 14 amino acids. The CDR3: CASSLGQGLGGYTF. The CDR3 DNA sequence: TGTGCCAGCAGCTTAGGACAGGGGCTTGGTGGCTACACCTTC.

The chain carries TRBV28 and TRBJ1-4; no firm D call. Germline V gene sequence: CDR1 MDHEN, CDR2 SYDVKM. The CDR3 extends over 14 amino acids. The V gene lost 7 bases and the J gene lost 0 bases, with 9 bases spanning the gap. CDR3 nucleotides: TGTGCCAGCACCTTGGGAGCAACTAATGAAAAACTGTTTTTT. Residues: CASTLGATNEKLFF.

The chain couples TRBV7-8 to TRBJ2-6; 9 positions match TRBD1. The CDR3 contains 16 residues. The junction had 6 bases not matched to a gene; V was cut back by 5 bases and J by 4 bases. Germline CDR1 SGHVS, CDR2 FQNEAQ. The CDR3 DNA follows: TGTGCCAGCAGCACAGGGGGCGCAGACGGGGCCAACGTCCTGACTTTC. Its translation is CASSTGGADGANVLTF.

V and J are TRBV29-1 and TRBJ1-6; D remains ambiguous. Germline V gene data show CDR1 as SQVTM and CDR2 as ANQGSEA. V was pared by 4 bases and J by 9 bases, with 13 bases between. The CDR3 is 13 amino acids. The CDR3 nucleotides read TGCAGCGTTGGGTTCAGGCCCAGTTCACCCCTCCACTTT. This encodes CSVGFRPSSPLHF.

J is TRBJ2-6 and V is TRBV2; 9 bases match TRBD1. This CDR3 spans 13 amino acids. J gave up 11 bases and V 7 bases, and 6 bases lay outside the gene matches. Germline CDR1 is SNHLY and CDR2 is FYNNEI. The CDR3 spells CASKTGQGYVLTF. The CDR3 DNA reads as TGTGCCAGCAAGACGGGACAGGGTTACGTCCTGACTTTC.

A few counts support this clone. The V call is TRBV19, the J call TRBJ2-5; TRBD2 matches at 11 bases. Germline CDR1 LNHDA, CDR2 SQIVND (reference sequence). The J segment lost 5 bases and the V segment lost 7 bases, leaving 6 bases of the junction unmatched. The CDR3 is 14 amino acids. CDR3 sequence: CASIPLAGDETQYF. CDR3 coding DNA: TGTGCCAGTATCCCACTAGCGGGAGATGAGACCCAGTACTTC. The full variable domain, its missing parts supplied by reference TRBV19 and TRBJ2-5, is DGGITQSPKYLFRKEGQNVTLSCEQNLNHDAMYWYRQDPGQGLRLIYYSQIVNDFQKGDIAEGYSVSREKKESFPLTVTSAQKNPTAFYLCASIPLAGDETQYFGPGTRLLVL.

The chain joins TRBV2 to TRBJ2-1; D remains ambiguous. From germline, CDR1 is SNHLY and CDR2 FYNNEI. CDR3 length: 11 residues. V was clipped by 5 bases and J by 6 bases, with 5 bases between them. This chain's CDR3 is CASSPSNEQFF. CDR3 in DNA: TGTGCCAGCAGTCCCAGCAATGAGCAGTTCTTC. The whole variable domain, filled in from reference TRBV2 and TRBJ2-1, reads EPEVTQTPSHQVTQMGQEVILRCVPISNHLYFYWYRQILGQKVEFLVSFYNNEISEKSEIFDDQFSVERPDGSNFTLKIRSTKLEDSAMYFCASSPSNEQFFGPGTRLTVL.

The chain uses TRBV11-2 and TRBJ2-1, with a weak D call TRBD2 (5 bases). This CDR3 comprises 15 residues. Trimming cost V 3 bases and J 8 bases, with 17 bases left between them. Germline lookup yields CDR1 SGHAT and CDR2 FQNNGV. The CDR3 DNA sequence: TGTGCCAGCAGCTTTACTAGTAATTTGTGGGATGAGCAGTTCTTC. Protein sequence: CASSFTSNLWDEQFF.

The chain employs TRBV25-1 and TRBJ2-5, with D uncertain. The CDR3 covers 15 residues. Germline V gene sequence: CDR1 MGHDK, CDR2 SYGVNS. Trimming stripped 3 bases from V and 2 bases from J, with 13 bases between. This CDR3 reads CASSEGHRSQETQYF. The CDR3 bases are TGTGCCAGCAGTGAGGGCCACAGAAGTCAAGAGACCCAGTACTTC.

The gene calls are TRBV7-2 and TRBJ2-1; 15 nucleotides align to TRBD2. Germline CDR1 and CDR2: SGHTA and FQGNSA. This CDR3 is built from 16 residues. Unmatched junction bases numbered 4, after V lost 4 bases and J lost 6 bases. The CDR3 DNA reads TGTGCCAGCAGCTCCTGGACTAGCGGGAGGGCCAATGAGCAGTTCTTC. Its protein product is CASSSWTSGRANEQFF.